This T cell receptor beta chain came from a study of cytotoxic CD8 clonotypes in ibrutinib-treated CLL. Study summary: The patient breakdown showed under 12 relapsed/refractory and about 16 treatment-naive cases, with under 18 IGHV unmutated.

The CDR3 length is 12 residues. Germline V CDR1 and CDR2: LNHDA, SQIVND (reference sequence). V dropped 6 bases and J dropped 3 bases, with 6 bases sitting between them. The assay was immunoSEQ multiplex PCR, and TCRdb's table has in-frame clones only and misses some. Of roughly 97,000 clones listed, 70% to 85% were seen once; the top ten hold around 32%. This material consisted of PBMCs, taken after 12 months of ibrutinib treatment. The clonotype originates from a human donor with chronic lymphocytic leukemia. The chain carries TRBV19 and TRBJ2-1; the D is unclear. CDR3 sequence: CASSHIYNEQFF. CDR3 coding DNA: TGTGCCAGTAGCCATATCTACAATGAGCAGTTCTTC.